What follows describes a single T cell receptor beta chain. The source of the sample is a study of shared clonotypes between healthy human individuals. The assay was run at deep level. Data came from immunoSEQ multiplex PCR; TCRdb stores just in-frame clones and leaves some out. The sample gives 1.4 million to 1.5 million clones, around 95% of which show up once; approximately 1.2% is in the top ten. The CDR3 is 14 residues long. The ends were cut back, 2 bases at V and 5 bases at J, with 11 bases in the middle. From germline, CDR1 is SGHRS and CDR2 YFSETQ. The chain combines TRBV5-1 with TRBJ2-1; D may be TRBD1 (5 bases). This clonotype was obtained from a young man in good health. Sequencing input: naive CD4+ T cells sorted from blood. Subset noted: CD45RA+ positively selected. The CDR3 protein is CASSFQGPDNEQFF. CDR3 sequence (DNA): TGCGCCAGCAGCTTCCAGGGTCCCGACAATGAGCAGTTCTTC.